Listed here are 21 T cell receptor beta chains from one sample, sequenced in a study of blood T cell repertoires in COVID-19. The repertoire was sequenced with immunoSEQ multiplex PCR; TCRdb's copy has only in-frame clones and lacks some. The sample has about 240,000 clones; about 89% are singletons. Specimen: PBMCs or T cells enriched from blood (not recorded which). These receptors were taken from a man in his forties or fifties who had recovered from COVID-19.

The chain joins TRBV5-3 to TRBJ2-7; the D is unclear. TRBV5-3 is an ORF; its function is uncertain. The ends were cut back, 4 bases at V and 6 bases at J, with 11 bases in the middle. The CDR3 length is 12 residues. The CDR3 DNA sequence: TGTGCCAGAAGCCCAGGCCAGTCCGAGCAGTACTTC. Its protein product is CARSPGQSEQYF.

The rearrangement joins TRBV11-1 to TRBJ1-4, with a weak D call TRBD1 (6 bases). In germline, CDR1 is SGHAT, CDR2 FQDESV (reference sequence). V was cut by 5 bases and J by 7 bases, with 17 bases left in between. This CDR3 spans 15 amino acids. CDR3 DNA sequence: TGTGCCAGCAGCCCGAGCGGGGGGCACGGTGAAAAACTGTTTTTT. It specifies CASSPSGGHGEKLFF.

The rearrangement links TRBV15 to TRBJ1-2; 8 bases line up with TRBD1. The CDR3 spans 14 residues. J gave up 8 bases and V 0 bases, and 5 bases lay outside the gene matches. Germline V gene sequence: CDR1 LNHNV, CDR2 YYDKDF (reference sequence). DNA for the CDR3: TGTGCCACCAGCAGAGATATACAGGGGGAAGGCTACACCTTC. Translating it yields CATSRDIQGEGYTF. The full variable domain, with the rest looked up from reference TRBV15 and TRBJ1-2, is DAMVIQNPRYQVTQFGKPVTLSCSQTLNHNVMYWYQQKSSQAPKLLFHYYDKDFNNEADTPDNFQSRRPNTSFCFLDIRSPGLGDTAMYLCATSRDIQGEGYTFGSGTRLTVV.

The chain couples TRBV27 to TRBJ1-1; 8 positions match TRBD1. CDR3 length: 18 amino acids. Germline lookup yields CDR1 MNHEY and CDR2 SMNVEV (reference sequence). J gave up 0 bases and V 6 bases, and 15 bases lay outside the gene matches. CDR3 nucleotides: TGTGCCAGCAGGGATCTTAAGACAGGGGCGACTATGAACACTGAAGCTTTCTTT. This codes for CASRDLKTGATMNTEAFF.

V and J are TRBV7-9 and TRBJ2-2; the match to TRBD2 covers 9 bases. Germline lookup yields CDR1 SEHNR and CDR2 FQNEAQ (reference sequence). The CDR3 totals 15 residues. V lost 6 bases, J lost 4 bases, and 6 bases stayed unmatched. The CDR3, as DNA: TGTGCCAGCAGAACGAGCGGGGGGACCACCGGGGAGCTGTTTTTT. It codes for CASRTSGGTTGELFF.

J is TRBJ2-1 and V is TRBV6-2 or TRBV6-3; 9 nucleotides align to TRBD1. The junction had 12 bases not matched to a gene; V was cut back by 6 bases and J by 9 bases. The CDR3 spans 15 residues. The germline gives CDR1 MNHEY, CDR2 SVGEGT. In DNA form, the CDR3 reads TGTGCCAGCAGCCGTACCGGACAGGGGTCAGTTGAGCAGTTCTTC. This codes for CASSRTGQGSVEQFF.

V is TRBV27 and J is TRBJ2-1, with 12 bases fitting TRBD2. Unmatched junction bases numbered 9, after V lost 5 bases and J lost 7 bases. Germline V gives CDR1 MNHEY, CDR2 SMNVEV (reference sequence). The CDR3 covers 16 residues. In DNA, the CDR3 is TGTGCCAGCAGTCCCGGACTAGCGGGACCTTATAATGAGCAGTTCTTC. Translation: CASSPGLAGPYNEQFF.

This clone was recorded a few times. This chain uses TRBV10-3 with TRBJ2-3, with no clear D. CDR1 and CDR2 (germline): ENHRY, SYGVKD. Trimming left V 2 bases short and J 4 bases short, with 10 bases between. This CDR3 contains 14 residues. The CDR3 is CAISEGRPSDTQYF. CDR3 in DNA: TGTGCCATCAGTGAGGGCCGCCCCTCAGATACGCAGTATTTT.

This chain links TRBV28 with TRBJ2-5; 7 nucleotides line up with TRBD2. With V trimmed by 6 bases and J by 4 bases, 14 bases remained unmatched. The germline CDR1 and CDR2 sequences are MDHEN and SYDVKM. The CDR3 runs to 16 residues. The CDR3 DNA reads TGTGCCAGCAGCCCCCCCAGCGGGGCGGGAGTAGAGACCCAGTACTTC. Translated, it gives CASSPPSGAGVETQYF. The variable domain in full, completed from reference TRBV28 and TRBJ2-5, reads DVKVTQSSRYLVKRTGEKVFLECVQDMDHENMFWYRQDPGLGLRLIYFSYDVKMKEKGDIPEGYSVSREKKERFSLILESASTNQTSMYLCASSPPSGAGVETQYFGPGTRLLVL.

The chain combines TRBV6-1 with TRBJ1-1; the D is unclear. Germline CDR1 MNHNS, CDR2 SASEGT. There are 18 residues in the CDR3. Trimming removed 0 bases from V and 1 base from J, with 18 bases in between. CDR3 nucleotide sequence: TGTGCCAGCAGTGAAGCGGGTCGCGGAAACCAAAGGAACACTGAAGCTTTCTTT. Amino acid sequence: CASSEAGRGNQRNTEAFF.

The chain carries TRBV20-1 and TRBJ2-3; D gene ambiguous. Per the germline V gene, CDR1 is DFQATT and CDR2 is SNEGSKA (reference sequence). CDR3 length: 13 residues. V gave up 3 bases and J gave up 0 bases, with 7 bases separating them. CDR3 protein: CSASAVSTDTQYF. CDR3 sequence (DNA): TGCAGTGCTAGTGCGGTAAGCACAGATACGCAGTATTTT.

The V and J genes are TRBV4-2 and TRBJ2-7; 12 positions agree with TRBD2. The length of the CDR3 is 17 residues. Germline assignment: CDR1 LGHNA and CDR2 YNFKEQ. V dropped 1 base and J dropped 3; count of bases not matched to a gene: 7. The CDR3 coding sequence is TGTGCCAGCAGCCAAGGTACTCGGACTAGCGGGGACTACGAGCAGTACTTC. Residues: CASSQGTRTSGDYEQYF.

This clone was detected only once. The rearrangement joins TRBV12-5 to TRBJ1-6, with a weak D call TRBD1 (6 bases). Trimming stripped 5 bases from V and 0 bases from J, with 14 bases between. The CDR3 spans 17 residues. Germline-derived CDR1 and CDR2 are LGHNT and FRNRAP. The CDR3 is CASGPPGAGSYNSPLHF. CDR3 DNA sequence: TGTGCTAGTGGTCCTCCAGGGGCCGGCTCCTATAATTCACCCCTCCACTTT.

The rearrangement uses TRBV6-5 and TRBJ1-6; D not certain. The germline CDR1 and CDR2 sequences are MNHEY and SVGAGI. The CDR3 sequence is 14 residues long. Trimming left V 6 bases short and J 5 bases short, with 11 bases between. DNA of the CDR3: TGTGCCAGCAGCTATTACAGTAATAATTCACCCCTCCACTTT. This encodes CASSYYSNNSPLHF.

The gene calls are TRBV12-3 or TRBV12-4 and TRBJ2-1; D unclear. V lost 2 bases, J lost 10 bases, and 6 bases lay in between. CDR3 size: 11 residues. As DNA, the CDR3 is TGTGCCAGCAGTTTACGGTCCGAGCAGTTCTTC. Translating it yields CASSLRSEQFF.

In nucleotides, the CDR3 is TGTGCCAGCAGCGTAGGAAGCGGGAGGGCCGCAACGGCATACAATGAGCAGTTCTTC. Translated, it gives CASSVGSGRAATAYNEQFF. This chain connects TRBV9 to TRBJ2-1; 10 nucleotides agree with TRBD2. With V trimmed by 0 bases and J by 4 bases, 13 bases remained unmatched. This CDR3 is built from 19 residues. Germline CDR1 and CDR2: SGDLS and YYNGEE.

This clone was recorded a few times. The chain has TRBV19 and TRBJ1-5; no clear D gene. The ends were cut back, 2 bases at V and 9 bases at J, with 14 bases in the middle. The CDR3 consists of 14 residues. CDR1 LNHDA and CDR2 SQIVND come from the germline V gene (reference sequence). CDR3 residues: CASSISDTAWPQHF. CDR3 DNA: TGTGCCAGTAGTATATCAGACACGGCTTGGCCCCAGCATTTT.

The chain employs TRBV5-1 and TRBJ1-6; TRBD1 matches 9 bases. Germline V gives CDR1 SGHRS, CDR2 YFSETQ. V lost 2 bases, J lost 7 bases, and 4 bases stayed unmatched. The CDR3 is 15 amino acids. The CDR3 region is CASSFGQGWNSPLHF. The CDR3, as DNA: TGCGCCAGCAGCTTCGGACAGGGGTGGAATTCACCCCTCCACTTT.

The chain couples TRBV10-3 to TRBJ2-7; 7 positions agree with TRBD1. The CDR3 is made up of 18 amino acids. Germline V gives CDR1 ENHRY, CDR2 SYGVKD. Trimming cost V 0 bases and J 0 bases; bases outside gene matches: 11. Written as DNA, the CDR3 is TGTGCCATCAGTGAGTCGGGGGACAGCCTCATCGTCTCCTACGAGCAGTACTTC. Its translation: CAISESGDSLIVSYEQYF.

A single count supports this clone. The rearrangement uses TRBV9 and TRBJ2-3, with 9 nucleotides matching TRBD2. The CDR3 extends over 18 amino acids. V shed 2 bases and J 1 base; nucleotides not matched to a gene: 11. Germline V gene sequence: CDR1 SGDLS, CDR2 YYNGEE. The CDR3 here is CASSVDLGLATRTDTQYF. The CDR3 DNA sequence: TGTGCCAGCAGCGTGGACCTCGGACTAGCGACCCGCACAGATACGCAGTATTTT.

The rearrangement joins TRBV9 to TRBJ1-6, with D possibly TRBD1 on 5 matching bases. Germline V CDR1 and CDR2: SGDLS, YYNGEE. Trimming pared 3 bases from V and 7 bases from J, leaving 11 bases between. The CDR3 covers 14 residues. Here the CDR3 reads CASSGRQLNSPLHF. DNA for the CDR3: TGTGCCAGCAGCGGGCGACAGTTAAATTCACCCCTCCACTTT.